This T cell receptor beta chain was retrieved from a study of shared clonotypes between healthy human individuals. Study information: Each donor's CD4 naive and CD4 memory cells filled three plates apiece, CD8 naive two, and CD8 memory one.

Deletions cut 3 bases from V and 6 bases from J, with 9 bases between. CDR3 length: 13 amino acids. The germline V gene encodes CDR1 SGHNT and CDR2 YENEEA. Overall study results and limits: The four-donor shared clonotypes exceeded non-shared clonotypes in generation probability, with non-shared ones scoring lower.

In the naive CD8 group, cells lacked CD45RO and were positively selected for CCR7, so terminally differentiated effector memory CD45RA+ cells were left out. For each subset, genomic DNA was distributed in equal portions over several immunoSEQ plates. Sequencing was performed with immunoSEQ multiplex PCR; in TCRdb, only in-frame clones are kept and a portion is missing. The sample yields around 2.1 million clones, 90% to 95% seen once. Concerning this clone itself: The antigen is unknown.

The sequenced sample consisted of naive CD8+ T cells from PBMCs. The chain employs TRBV11-3 and TRBJ2-1, with D uncertain. This TCR derives from a man aged 18-30 years in good health. Some clones in this sample may be carry-over from other donors' samples. CDR3 protein: CASSLMSSNEQFF. CDR3 coding DNA: TGTGCCAGCAGCTTGATGAGTAGCAATGAGCAGTTCTTC.